The sequence of this T cell receptor (beta chain) was determined in a study of glioma-infiltrating T cells after dendritic cell vaccination. Looking at the study overall: Dendritic cell vaccine was injected intradermally three times, biweekly. Study observations and caveats: Patients with more pretreatment TILs had longer time to progression and survival.

Details on this clone: No antigen is known for it.

Only patients with spare fresh-frozen tumor and over two years of follow-up were included. TCRdb keeps only in-frame clones here, not all; method: immunoSEQ multiplex PCR. This sample yields about 82,000 clones, of which roughly 89% are seen a single time; 3% to 3.5% belongs to the top ten. This receptor was obtained from a human donor with glioblastoma. The source material was blood, sampled before dendritic cell vaccination.

The CDR3 DNA sequence: TGTGCCAGCAGGCGAGGATGGGGCACAGATACGCAGTATTTT. Encoded protein: CASRRGWGTDTQYF. V gene TRBV2 combines with J gene TRBJ2-3; no reliable D call. The germline CDR1 and CDR2 sequences are SNHLY and FYNNEI. The CDR3 runs to 14 residues. V was shortened by 6 bases and J by 1 base, with 11 bases between the two germline ends.